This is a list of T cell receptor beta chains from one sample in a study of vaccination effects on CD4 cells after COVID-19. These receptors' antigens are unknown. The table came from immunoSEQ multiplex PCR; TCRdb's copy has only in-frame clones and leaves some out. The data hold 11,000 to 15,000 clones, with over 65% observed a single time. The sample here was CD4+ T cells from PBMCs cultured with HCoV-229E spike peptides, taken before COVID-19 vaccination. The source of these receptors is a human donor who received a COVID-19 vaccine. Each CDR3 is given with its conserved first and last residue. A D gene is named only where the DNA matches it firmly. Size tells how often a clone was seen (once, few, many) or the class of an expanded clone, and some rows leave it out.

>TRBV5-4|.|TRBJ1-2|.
CASSFGGGGYTF
TGTGCCAGCAGCTTTGGAGGGGGTGGCTACACCTTC
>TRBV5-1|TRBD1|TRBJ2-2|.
CASSLLWTGNTGELFF
TGCGCCAGCAGCTTGCTCTGGACAGGAAACACCGGGGAGCTGTTTTTT
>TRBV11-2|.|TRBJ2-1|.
CASSGGTQNEQFF
TGTGCCAGCAGCGGGGGGACTCAGAATGAGCAGTTCTTC
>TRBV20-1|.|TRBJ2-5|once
CSASGQEETQYF
TGCAGTGCTAGTGGGCAGGAAGAGACCCAGTACTTC
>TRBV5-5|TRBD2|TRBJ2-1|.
CASSPPRVAGDNEQFF
TGTGCCAGCAGCCCCCCGAGGGTAGCGGGGGACAATGAGCAGTTCTTC
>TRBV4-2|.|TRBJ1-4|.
CASTRGGREKLFF
TGTGCCAGCACCAGGGGCGGGCGGGAAAAACTGTTTTTT
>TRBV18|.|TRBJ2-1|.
CASSSTQYNEQFF
TGTGCCAGCTCAAGCACCCAGTACAATGAGCAGTTCTTC
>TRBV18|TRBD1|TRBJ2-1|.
CASSPLLRAGRGRNEQFF
TGTGCCAGCTCACCACTATTACGTGCGGGCAGGGGGAGAAATGAGCAGTTCTTC
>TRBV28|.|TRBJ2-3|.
CASSLVQSTDTQYF
TGTGCCAGCAGTTTAGTCCAGAGCACAGATACGCAGTATTTT
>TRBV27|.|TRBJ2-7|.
CASSPLLEGRLRYEQYF
TGTGCCAGCAGCCCCTTACTAGAGGGCCGGCTCAGGTACGAGCAGTACTTC
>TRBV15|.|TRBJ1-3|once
CATSRDRAGHGNTIYF
TGTGCCACCAGCAGAGATAGGGCAGGGCACGGAAACACCATATATTTT
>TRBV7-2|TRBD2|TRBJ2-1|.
CASSYPGLAGGSYNEQFF
TGTGCCAGCAGCTACCCGGGACTAGCGGGGGGAAGTTACAATGAGCAGTTCTTC
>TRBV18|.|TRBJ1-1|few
CASSPPRAGPNTEAFF
TGTGCCAGCTCACCACCGCGGGCAGGTCCGAACACTGAAGCTTTCTTT
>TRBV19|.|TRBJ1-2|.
CASSLNPGQLYGYTF
TGTGCCAGTAGTCTTAATCCGGGACAACTCTATGGCTACACCTTC
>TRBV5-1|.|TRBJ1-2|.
CASSNGGGGYGYTF
TGCGCCAGCAGCAATGGGGGAGGGGGCTATGGCTACACCTTC
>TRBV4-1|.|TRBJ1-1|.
CASTLRGARNTEAFF
TGCGCCAGCACGCTACGGGGGGCGCGGAACACTGAAGCTTTCTTT
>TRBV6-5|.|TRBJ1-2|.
CASSASWGGYTF
TGTGCCAGCAGCGCCTCCTGGGGCGGCTACACCTTC
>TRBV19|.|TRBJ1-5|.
CASSPMMTMGQPQHF
TGTGCCAGTAGTCCAATGATGACTATGGGTCAGCCCCAGCATTTT
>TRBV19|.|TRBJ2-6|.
CASRFRATPSGANVLTF
TGTGCCAGTAGGTTTAGAGCTACCCCCTCTGGGGCCAACGTCCTGACTTTC
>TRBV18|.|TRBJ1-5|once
CASSPRGKQSNSNQPQHF
TGTGCCAGCTCACCACGCGGTAAACAGAGTAATAGCAATCAGCCCCAGCATTTT
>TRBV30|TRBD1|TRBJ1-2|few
CAWSAGQGARGYTF
TGTGCCTGGAGTGCTGGACAGGGGGCAAGAGGCTACACCTTC
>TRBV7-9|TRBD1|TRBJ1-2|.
CASSLEGTGGFQRYGYTF
TGTGCCAGCAGCTTAGAGGGGACAGGGGGCTTCCAACGTTATGGCTACACCTTC
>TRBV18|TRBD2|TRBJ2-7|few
CASSPVGTSGTYEQYF
TGTGCCAGCTCACCTGTCGGGACTAGCGGTACCTACGAGCAGTACTTC
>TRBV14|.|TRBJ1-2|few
CASSQPAGRGYTF
TGTGCCAGCAGCCAACCGGCCGGCCGTGGCTACACCTTC
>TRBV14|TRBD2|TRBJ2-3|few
CASSLGLAGGFTDTQYF
TGTGCCAGCAGCCTCGGACTAGCGGGAGGGTTCACAGATACGCAGTATTTT
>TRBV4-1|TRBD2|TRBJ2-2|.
CASSQDRQRGSGGELFF
TGCGCCAGCAGCCAAGATCGCCAGCGGGGTTCTGGAGGGGAGCTGTTTTTT
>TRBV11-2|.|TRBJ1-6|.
CASSLDPGANSPLHF
TGTGCCAGCAGCTTAGATCCCGGGGCAAATTCACCCCTCCACTTT
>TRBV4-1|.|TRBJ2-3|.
CASTSGLYPDTQYF
TGCGCCAGCACGTCGGGACTGTACCCAGATACGCAGTATTTT
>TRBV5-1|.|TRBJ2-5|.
CASSLGNRETQYF
TGCGCCAGCAGCTTGGGGAATCGAGAGACCCAGTACTTC
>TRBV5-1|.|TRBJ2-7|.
CASSPQGYEQYF
TGCGCCAGCAGCCCACAGGGCTACGAGCAGTACTTC
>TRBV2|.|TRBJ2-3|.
CASSERRSTDTQYF
TGTGCCAGCTCGGAACGGCGATCCACAGATACGCAGTATTTT
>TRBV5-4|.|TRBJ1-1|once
CASSISGGGRGTEAFF
TGTGCCAGCAGCATTTCGGGGGGGGGCCGGGGCACTGAAGCTTTCTTT
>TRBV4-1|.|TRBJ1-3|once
CASSRARGPLTSGNTIYF
TGCGCCAGCAGCCGAGCCCGGGGGCCTCTCACCTCTGGAAACACCATATATTTT
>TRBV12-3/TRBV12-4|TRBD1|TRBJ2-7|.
CASSADRGYEQYF
TGTGCCAGCAGTGCCGACAGGGGCTACGAGCAGTACTTC
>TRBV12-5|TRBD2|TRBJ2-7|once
CASGSGLARTYRRNEQYF
TGTGCTAGTGGCTCCGGACTAGCGAGGACGTATAGGAGGAACGAGCAGTACTTC
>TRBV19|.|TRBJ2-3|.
CASSLLRADGTDTQYF
TGTGCCAGTAGTCTCCTCCGAGCGGATGGCACAGATACGCAGTATTTT
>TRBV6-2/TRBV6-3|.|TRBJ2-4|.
CASSSWSQGLLAKNIQYF
TGTGCCAGCAGTTCCTGGTCGCAAGGCCTTCTAGCCAAAAACATTCAGTACTTC
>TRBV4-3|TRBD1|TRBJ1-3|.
CASSQKERQGPLTSGNTIYF
TGCGCCAGCAGCCAAAAGGAGCGACAGGGACCTCTCACCTCTGGAAACACCATATATTTT
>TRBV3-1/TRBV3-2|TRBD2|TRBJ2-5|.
CASSQVVAGGRYQETQYF
TGTGCCAGCAGCCAAGTGGTAGCGGGGGGGCGTTATCAAGAGACCCAGTACTTC
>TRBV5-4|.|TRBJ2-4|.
CASSLEGTTNIQYF
TGTGCCAGCAGCTTGGAGGGCACAACAAACATTCAGTACTTC
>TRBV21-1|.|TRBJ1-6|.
CASSKNGKGYNSPLHF
TGTGCCAGCAGCAAAAATGGAAAAGGATATAATTCACCCCTCCACTTT